The present entry profiles one TCR beta chain with its context. Its antigen is currently unknown. The data stem from a study of a mutant IDH1 vaccine in newly diagnosed glioma. Germline values: CDR1 SGHNT, CDR2 YYREEE (reference sequence). This CDR3 has 14 amino acids. V lost 2 bases to trimming and J lost 9 bases, with 17 bases between them. Profiling relied on immunoSEQ multiplex PCR, and the TCRdb table lists in-frame clones only, not all of them. The data contain approximately 50,000 clones, 76% of them singletons. Time point in this sample: week 35, safety follow-up. All doses held 300 ug of mutant IDH1 20-mer peptide, with topical imiquimod.

The clonotype was recovered from a man between 35 and 55 years old with glioma. Sequences were derived from PBMCs, sampled from a glioma patient whose treatment included an IDH1 peptide vaccine. This rearrangement joins TRBV5-4 to TRBJ1-2; D is ambiguous. CDR3 loop: CASSFGERAGSYTF. CDR3 nucleotides: TGTGCCAGCAGCTTTGGTGAAAGAGCCGGGAGCTACACCTTC.